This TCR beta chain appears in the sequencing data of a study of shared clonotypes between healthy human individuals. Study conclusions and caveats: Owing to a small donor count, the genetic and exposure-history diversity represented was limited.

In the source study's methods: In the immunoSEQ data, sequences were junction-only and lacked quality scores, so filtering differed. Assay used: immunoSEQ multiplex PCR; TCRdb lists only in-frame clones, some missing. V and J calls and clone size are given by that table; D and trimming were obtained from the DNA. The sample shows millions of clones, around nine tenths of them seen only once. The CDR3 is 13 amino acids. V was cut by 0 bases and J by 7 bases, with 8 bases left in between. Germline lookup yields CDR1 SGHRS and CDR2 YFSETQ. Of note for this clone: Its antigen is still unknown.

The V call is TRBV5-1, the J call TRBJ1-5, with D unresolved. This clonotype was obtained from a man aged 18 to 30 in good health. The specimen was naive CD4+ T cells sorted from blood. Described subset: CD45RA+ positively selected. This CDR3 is CASSLDREQPQHF. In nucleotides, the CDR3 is TGCGCCAGCAGCTTGGACCGGGAACAGCCCCAGCATTTT.